This T cell receptor beta chain originates from a study of T-cell memory formation after mild COVID-19. Findings and caveats of the study: There was a balanced CD4/CD8 profile in clones contracting day 15 to 85, and later expanders leaned CD4+.

On this clonotype: As yet, its antigen is unknown.

MiXCR was run by TCRdb on the 5' RACE reads, yielding one entry per CDR3 protein. This sample carries roughly 550,000 distinct CDR3 sequences, about a fifth of them seen once, and the ten largest clones take around 13%. Input material: PBMCs or a T cell subset sorted from them (not recorded which). This clonotype was sampled from an adult woman who had mild COVID-19 (a few samples of this study predate the infection). Cell type and time point are not known.

CDR3 nucleotides: TGTGCCAGTAGTATAGAGAACACTGAAGCTTTCTTT. Translating it yields CASSIENTEAFF. J is TRBJ1-1 and V is TRBV19; no definite D call. The CDR3 loop spans 12 amino acids. V gave up 0 bases and J gave up 1 base, with 0 bases separating them. CDR1 is LNHDA and CDR2 is SQIVND in the germline V gene (reference sequence).